This T cell receptor beta chain was sequenced in a study of monozygotic twins with inflammatory bowel disease. Concerning this clonotype itself: Its antigen remains unknown.

TCRdb re-called the 5' RACE reads and catalogs CDR3 proteins one per entry, DNA excluded. The sample holds approximately 85,000 distinct CDR3 sequences. Notes on the study in general: People with IBD had fewer clonotypes in common with others than healthy twins did, especially with disease activity. Twins classed as concordant or discordant showed no difference in repertoire similarity, possibly from limited power.

CDR3 length equals 14 residues. The germline V gene encodes CDR1 DFQATT and CDR2 SNEGSKA (reference sequence). The clonotype comes from a human donor with ulcerative colitis or Crohn's disease, or a healthy co-twin of an affected twin (not recorded which). This rearrangement joins TRBV20-1 to TRBJ1-2; TCRdb selects TRBD1, and the lack of DNA leaves this call unchecked. Sequencing was performed on blood. The CDR3 protein is CRTGQGATNYGYTF.